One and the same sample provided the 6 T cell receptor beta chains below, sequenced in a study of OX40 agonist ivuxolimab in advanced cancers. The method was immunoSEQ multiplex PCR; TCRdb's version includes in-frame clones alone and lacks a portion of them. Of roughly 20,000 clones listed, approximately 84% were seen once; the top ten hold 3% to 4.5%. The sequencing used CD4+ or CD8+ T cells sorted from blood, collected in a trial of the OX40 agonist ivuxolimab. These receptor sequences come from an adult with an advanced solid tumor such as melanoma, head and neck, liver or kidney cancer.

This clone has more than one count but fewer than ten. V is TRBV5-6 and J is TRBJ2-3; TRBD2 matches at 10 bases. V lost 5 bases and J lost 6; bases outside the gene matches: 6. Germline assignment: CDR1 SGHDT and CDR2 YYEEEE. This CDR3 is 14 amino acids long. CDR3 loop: CASSLAGVGDTQYF. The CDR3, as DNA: TGTGCCAGCAGTCTAGCGGGAGTGGGGGATACGCAGTATTTT.

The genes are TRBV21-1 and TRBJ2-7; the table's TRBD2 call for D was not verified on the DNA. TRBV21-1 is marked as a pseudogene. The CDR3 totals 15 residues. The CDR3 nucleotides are TGTGCCAGCAGCAAAGAGACTAGCAGCCCCTACGAGCAGTACTTC. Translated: CASSKETSSPYEQYF.

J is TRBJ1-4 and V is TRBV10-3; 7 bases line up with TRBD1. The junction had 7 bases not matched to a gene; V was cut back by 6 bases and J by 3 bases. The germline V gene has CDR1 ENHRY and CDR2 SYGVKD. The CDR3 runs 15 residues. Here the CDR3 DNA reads TGTGCCATCAGCACCGGACAGGCGGCTAATGAAAAACTGTTTTTT. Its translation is CAISTGQAANEKLFF.

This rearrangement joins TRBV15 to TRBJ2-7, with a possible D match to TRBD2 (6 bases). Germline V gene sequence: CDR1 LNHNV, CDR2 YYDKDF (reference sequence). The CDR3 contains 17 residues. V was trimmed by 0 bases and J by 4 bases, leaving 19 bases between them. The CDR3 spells CATSRDGLAGLVYEQYF. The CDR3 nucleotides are TGTGCCACCAGCAGAGATGGGTTGGCGGGGCTGGTGTACGAGCAGTACTTC.

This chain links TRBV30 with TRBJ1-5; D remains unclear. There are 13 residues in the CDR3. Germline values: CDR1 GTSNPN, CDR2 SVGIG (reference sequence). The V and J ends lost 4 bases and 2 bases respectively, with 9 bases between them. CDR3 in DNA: TGTGCCTGGACCGTAGGAGGCAATCAGCCCCAGCATTTT. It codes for CAWTVGGNQPQHF. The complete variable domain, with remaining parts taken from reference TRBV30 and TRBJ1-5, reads SQTIHQWPATLVQPVGSPLSLECTVEGTSNPNLYWYRQAAGRGLQLLFYSVGIGQISSEVPQNLSASRPQDRQFILSSKKLLLSDSGFYLCAWTVGGNQPQHFGDGTRLSIL.

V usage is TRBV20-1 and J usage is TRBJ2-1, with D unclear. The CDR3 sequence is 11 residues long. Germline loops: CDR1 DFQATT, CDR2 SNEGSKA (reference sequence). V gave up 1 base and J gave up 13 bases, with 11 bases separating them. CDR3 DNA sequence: TGCAGTGCTAGAGCGCCCGCAACTCAGTTCTTC. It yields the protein CSARAPATQFF.